One T cell receptor (beta chain) is described in this entry. Its cognate antigen is unknown. Libraries were prepared by immunoSEQ multiplex PCR; TCRdb keeps only in-frame clonotypes and omits some of them. The sample shows 150,000 to 200,000 clones, just over 90% of them seen only once. The CDR3 length is 14 residues. CDR1 MNHEY and CDR2 SVGAGI come from the germline V gene. V was pared by 11 bases and J by 2 bases, with 9 bases of the junction left unmatched. This record belongs to a study of T cell responses to AZD1222 COVID-19 vaccine. Study conclusions and caveats: Donors, mostly white British, included more females; clonal diversity was possibly underestimated.

This TCR derives from an adult in good health. The input for sequencing was peripheral blood, taken on day 0 of AZD1222 vaccination. This chain links TRBV6-5 with TRBJ2-7, with TRBD1 matching over 10 bases. The CDR3 nucleotides read TGTGCCCTATACCGGGACAGGGGAACCTACGAGCAGTACTTC. This codes for CALYRDRGTYEQYF.